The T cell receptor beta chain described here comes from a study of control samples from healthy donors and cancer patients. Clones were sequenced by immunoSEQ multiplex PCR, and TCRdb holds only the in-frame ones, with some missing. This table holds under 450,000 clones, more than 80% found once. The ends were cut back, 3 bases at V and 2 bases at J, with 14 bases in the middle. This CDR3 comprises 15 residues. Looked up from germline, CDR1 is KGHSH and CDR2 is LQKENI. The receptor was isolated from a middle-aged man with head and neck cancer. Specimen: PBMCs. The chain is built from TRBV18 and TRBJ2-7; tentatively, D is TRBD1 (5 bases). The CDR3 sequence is CASSPTAVGTYEQYF. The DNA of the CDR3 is TGTGCCAGCTCACCGACAGCTGTTGGGACCTACGAGCAGTACTTC.